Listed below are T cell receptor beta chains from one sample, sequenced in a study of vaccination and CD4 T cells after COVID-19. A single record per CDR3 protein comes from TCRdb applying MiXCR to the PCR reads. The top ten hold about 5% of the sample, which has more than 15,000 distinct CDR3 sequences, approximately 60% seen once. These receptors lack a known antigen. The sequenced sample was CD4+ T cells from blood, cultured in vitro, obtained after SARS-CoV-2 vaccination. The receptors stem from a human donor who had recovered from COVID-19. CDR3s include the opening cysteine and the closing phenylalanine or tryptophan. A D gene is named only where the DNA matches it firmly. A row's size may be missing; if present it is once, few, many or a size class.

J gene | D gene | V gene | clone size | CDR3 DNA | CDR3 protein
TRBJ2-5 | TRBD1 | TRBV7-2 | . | TGTGCCAGCAGCTTAGTCGGGACAGGGGGCGGGGAGACCCAGTACTTC | CASSLVGTGGGETQYF
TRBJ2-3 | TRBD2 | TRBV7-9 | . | TGTGCCAGCAGCTCGGGACTAGCGGGGGGGACCTCTAGCACAGATACGCAGTATTTT | CASSSGLAGGTSSTDTQYF
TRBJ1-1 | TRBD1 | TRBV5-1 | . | TGCGCCAGCAGCTTGGCGGGGGACAGGGCGAACACTGAAGCTTTCTTT | CASSLAGDRANTEAFF
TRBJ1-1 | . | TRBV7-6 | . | TGTGCCAGCAGCTTAGCGGCCGGCGCTGAAGCTTTCTTT | CASSLAAGAEAFF
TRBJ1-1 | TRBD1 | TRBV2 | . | TGTGCCAGCAGGGAACAGGGGCGAGGTGAAGCTTTCTTT | CASREQGRGEAFF
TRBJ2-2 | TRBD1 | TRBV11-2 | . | TGTGCCAGCAGCTTAGTGGACAGGTCTGGGGAGCTGTTTTTT | CASSLVDRSGELFF
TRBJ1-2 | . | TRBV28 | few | TGTGCCAGCAGCGAAGCCAACTATGGCTACACCTTC | CASSEANYGYTF
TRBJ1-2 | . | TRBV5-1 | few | TGCGCCAGCAGCTTGGCCGGGACTGGGGGTGGCTACACCTTC | CASSLAGTGGGYTF
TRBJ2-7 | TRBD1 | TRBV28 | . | TGTGCCAGCAGTCCGTCGGACAGGGGGCTCTACGAGCAGTACTTC | CASSPSDRGLYEQYF
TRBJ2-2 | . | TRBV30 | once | TGTGCCTGGAGTGTTGGTTTGGCAGCGAACACCGGGGAGCTGTTTTTT | CAWSVGLAANTGELFF
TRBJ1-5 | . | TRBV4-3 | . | TGCGCCAGCAGCCAAGACGTTAGCCGGGGCAATCAGCCCCAGCATTTT | CASSQDVSRGNQPQHF
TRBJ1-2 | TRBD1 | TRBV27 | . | TGTGCCAGCAGTCATGACAGGGAGTATGGCTACACCTTC | CASSHDREYGYTF
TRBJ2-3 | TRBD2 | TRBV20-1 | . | TGCAGTGCAGCTAGCGGGGGGTTTAGCACAGATACGCAGTATTTT | CSAASGGFSTDTQYF
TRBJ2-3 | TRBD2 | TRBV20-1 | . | TGCAGTGCTAGCTCAACCTCCGCGGGGGTCACAGATACGCAGTATTTT | CSASSTSAGVTDTQYF
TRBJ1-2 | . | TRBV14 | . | TGTGCCAGCAGCCAGAGGGGGTCTTATGGCTACACCTTC | CASSQRGSYGYTF
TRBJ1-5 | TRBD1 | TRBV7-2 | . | TGTGCCAGCAGCTTAGGGACAGGGGGATCTCAGCCCCAGCATTTT | CASSLGTGGSQPQHF
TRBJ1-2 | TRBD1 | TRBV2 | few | TGTGCCAGCACTTTATCCGGGACAGGGTCCTATGGCTACACCTTC | CASTLSGTGSYGYTF
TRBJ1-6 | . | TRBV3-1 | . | TGTGCCAGCAGCCCCCTAGTGGATTCACCCCTCCACTTT | CASSPLVDSPLHF
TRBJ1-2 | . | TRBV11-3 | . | TGTGCCAGCAGCTTAGATCGGGGTGACTATGGCTACACCTTC | CASSLDRGDYGYTF
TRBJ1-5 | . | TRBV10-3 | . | TGTGCCATCAGTGAGGGTCCGGCGGGCAATCAGCCCCAGCATTTT | CAISEGPAGNQPQHF
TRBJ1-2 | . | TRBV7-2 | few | TGTGCCAGCAGCTTAGATCAAACGGGACACATAACAGGCTACACCTTC | CASSLDQTGHITGYTF
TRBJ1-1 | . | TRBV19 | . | TGTGCCAGTAGTACCACAGGGAACACTGAAGCTTTCTTT | CASSTTGNTEAFF
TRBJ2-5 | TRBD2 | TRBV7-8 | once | TGTGCCAGCAGCTTAGGGCCGGGCAGGGGCGGGAGGGCCCGAGAGACCCAGTACTTC | CASSLGPGRGGRARETQYF
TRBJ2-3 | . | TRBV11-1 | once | TGTGCCAGCAGCTTAGGGAGGTTCGACTGGATCGGCACAGATACGCAGTATTTT | CASSLGRFDWIGTDTQYF
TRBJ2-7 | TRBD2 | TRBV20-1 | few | TGCAGTGCCCGGGGGCTAGCGGGAGGCACCTCCTACGAGCAGTACTTC | CSARGLAGGTSYEQYF
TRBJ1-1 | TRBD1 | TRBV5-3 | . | TGTGCCAGCAGCTTGGTAGGCCAGGGGGAAGGTGGAGCTTTCTTT | CASSLVGQGEGGAFF
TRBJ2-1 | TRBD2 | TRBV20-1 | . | TGCAGTGCTAGAGTTCCCCTAGCGGGAGTGAATGAGCAGTTCTTC | CSARVPLAGVNEQFF
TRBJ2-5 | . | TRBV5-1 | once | TGCGCCAGCAGCCCTGGGGTAGAAGAGACCCAGTACTTC | CASSPGVEETQYF
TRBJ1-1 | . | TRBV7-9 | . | TGTGCCAGCAGCCCCAGTGGTGTCACTGAAGCTTTCTTT | CASSPSGVTEAFF
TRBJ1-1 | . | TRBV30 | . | TGTGCCTGGAAATCAGGGAGAAGTTCTGAAGCTTTCTTT | CAWKSGRSSEAFF
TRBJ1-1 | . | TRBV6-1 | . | TGTGCCAGCAGTGATTCCCTTGGGGGGAACACTGAAGCTTTCTTT | CASSDSLGGNTEAFF
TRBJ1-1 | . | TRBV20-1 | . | TGCAGTGCTAGCGACAGCCAGAGGGGAGCTTTCTTT | CSASDSQRGAFF
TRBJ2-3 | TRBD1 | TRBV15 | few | TGTGCCACCAGCAGAGATGGGGACAGGGGGCTCATCACAGATACGCAGTATTTT | CATSRDGDRGLITDTQYF
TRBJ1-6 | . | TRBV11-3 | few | TGTGCCAGCAGCGCAGGGGCTTCACCCCTCCACTTT | CASSAGASPLHF
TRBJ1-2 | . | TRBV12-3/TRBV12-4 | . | TGTGCCAGCAGCCTAAACTATGGCTACACCTTC | CASSLNYGYTF
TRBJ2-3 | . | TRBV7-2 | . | TGTGCCAGCAGCCCGATGGGATACACAGATACGCAGTATTTT | CASSPMGYTDTQYF
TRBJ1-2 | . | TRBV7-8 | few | TGTGCCAGCAGTAACTTAGGGACCGGGGGCTACACCTTC | CASSNLGTGGYTF
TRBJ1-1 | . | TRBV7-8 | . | TGTGCCAGCAACTCGAGACGGGAGTCGAACACTGAAGCTTTCTTT | CASNSRRESNTEAFF
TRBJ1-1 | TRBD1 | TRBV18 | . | TGTGCCAGCTCCCGCGGACAGGGGACAACTGAAGCTTTCTTT | CASSRGQGTTEAFF
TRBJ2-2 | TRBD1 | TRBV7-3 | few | TGTGCCAGCAGCTTCGACAGGGGGATGGGGGAGCTGTTTTTT | CASSFDRGMGELFF
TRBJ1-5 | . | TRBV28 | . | TGTGCCAGCAGTTTTAGGGGGGTGAGCAATCAGCCCCAGCATTTT | CASSFRGVSNQPQHF
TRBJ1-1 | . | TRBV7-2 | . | TGTGCCAGCAGCTTTGATACAGGGTTGGTCACTGAAGCTTTCTTT | CASSFDTGLVTEAFF
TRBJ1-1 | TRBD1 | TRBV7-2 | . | TGTGCCAGCAGCTTATCAAGACAGGGGAACACTGAAGCTTTCTTT | CASSLSRQGNTEAFF
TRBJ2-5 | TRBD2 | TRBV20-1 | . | TGCAGTGCCCCGGGACTAGGGGAGACCCAGTACTTC | CSAPGLGETQYF
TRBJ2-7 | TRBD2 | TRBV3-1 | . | TGTGCCAGCAGCCTCACAAGAGGACTAGCGGGAGTCGGGGAGCAGTACTTC | CASSLTRGLAGVGEQYF
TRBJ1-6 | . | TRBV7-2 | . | TGTGCCAGCAGCTTAGCAAGGGGACTCAATTCACCCCTCCACTTT | CASSLARGLNSPLHF
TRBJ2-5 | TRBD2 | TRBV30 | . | TGTGCCTGGAGCCCCCTCCCGGGGGGGCGTGGGGAGACCCAGTACTTC | CAWSPLPGGRGETQYF
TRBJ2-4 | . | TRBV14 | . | TGTGCCAGCAGCCAAGATTGGGTCGGTATTCAGTACTTC | CASSQDWVGIQYF
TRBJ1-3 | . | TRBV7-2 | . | TGTGCCAGCAGCTTAGAGCCAGGGGAAGGAGGAAACACCATATATTTT | CASSLEPGEGGNTIYF
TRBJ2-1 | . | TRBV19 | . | TGTGCCAGTAGGGAAGAGGACTCCCCTCTCAGGGAGCAGTTCTTC | CASREEDSPLREQFF
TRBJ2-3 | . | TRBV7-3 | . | TGTGCCAGCAGCTTTGGGGGCACCTACACAGATACGCAGTATTTT | CASSFGGTYTDTQYF
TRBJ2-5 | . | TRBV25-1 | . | TGTGCCAGCAAGGGGGAGACCCAGTACTTC | CASKGETQYF
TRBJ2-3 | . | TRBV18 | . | TGTGCCAGCTCACCAGAGATAAGCACAGATACGCAGTATTTT | CASSPEISTDTQYF